This T cell receptor (beta chain) was obtained from a study of shared clonotypes between healthy human individuals. Terminally differentiated effector memory CD45RA+ cells were excluded from the naive CD8 cells, which were CD45RO-negative and positively selected for CCR7. Germline-derived CDR1 and CDR2 are MDHEN and SYDVKM. The V and J ends lost 6 bases and 8 bases respectively, with 11 bases between them. There are 12 residues in the CDR3. TCRdb's table, derived via immunoSEQ multiplex PCR, lists solely in-frame clones and lacks some. Among around 2,000,000 clones listed, approximately 94% were seen once.

The specimen was naive CD8+ T cells sorted from blood. The gene calls are TRBV28 and TRBJ2-1; perhaps TRBD1 as D (5 bases). The TCR comes from a man in his late teens or twenties in good health. The DNA for the CDR3 is TGTGCCAGCAGCAGGGCTCGGGATGAGCAGTTCTTC. Residues: CASSRARDEQFF.